This entry features one T cell receptor (beta chain) sequence. The antigen is unknown. The donors were healthy bone marrow donors. It was with 60 Vbeta and 13 Jbeta primers that the PCR ran. TCRdb's copy holds only in-frame clones and misses some; the assay was immunoSEQ multiplex PCR. Of about 140,000 clones in the sample, roughly three quarters were seen once. This specimen comes from a study of cytomegalovirus exposure and HLA in healthy donors. Study-level points and caveats: Relative to the roughly 700-donor mean, N-insertions were reportedly fewer in an Asian-associated ancestry cluster in a later analysis. Links to common viral pathogens appeared, in a later analysis, for several of the most significant clusters.

Germline lookup yields CDR1 MNHEY and CDR2 SVGAGI. With 6 bases clipped from V and 1 base from J, the junction kept 6 bases outside the gene matches. The CDR3 runs 15 residues. This TCR was recovered from a woman aged 25 to 39 in good health and CMV-seronegative. Source material: PBMCs. The chain joins TRBV6-5 to TRBJ1-1; 9 nucleotides line up with TRBD1. CDR3 nucleotides: TGTGCCAGCAGGGGGACAGGGAGGCCGAACACTGAAGCTTTCTTT. Encoded protein: CASRGTGRPNTEAFF.